This record covers a single TCR beta chain. Its antigen is not identified. The entry originates in a study of shared clonotypes between healthy human individuals. Findings and caveats of the study: Tissues were not sampled, only blood, and their repertoires likely differ. The generation probabilities recorded for non-shared clonotypes fell below those of clonotypes shared by all four donors.

V was trimmed by 0 bases and J by 7 bases, leaving 11 bases between them. CDR3 length: 14 amino acids. Germline-derived CDR1 and CDR2 are SGHTS and YDEGEE. Naivety among CD8 cells was defined by CD45RO negativity and positive CCR7 selection, thereby excluding terminally differentiated effector memory CD45RA+ cells. TCRdb's table, derived via immunoSEQ multiplex PCR, lists solely in-frame clones and lacks some. Of around 620,000 clones detected, around 96% appear once; the ten largest clones hold around 0.12%. The genes are TRBV5-8 and TRBJ1-5; D call uncertain. Sequenced input: naive CD8+ T cells sorted from blood. The TCR comes from a woman aged 25-40 years in good health. Written as DNA, the CDR3 is TGTGCCAGCAGCTTGGGGGCCCGAATCCAGCCCCAGCATTTT. It yields the protein CASSLGARIQPQHF.